Listed here is a single T cell receptor (beta chain). No antigen is known for it. This entry is derived from a study of cytomegalovirus exposure and HLA in healthy donors. This PCR relied on a set of 60 Vbeta primers and 13 Jbeta primers. Generated by immunoSEQ multiplex PCR, the TCRdb table keeps only in-frame clones and is missing some. The profile shows about 85,000 clones, around four fifths of them singletons. General study results and limits: Among TCR beta chains, those listed as cytomegalovirus-associated numbered 164. Earlier findings revealed that most TCR beta V segments proved productive either about 90% or about 30% of the time. A later analysis linked a missense variant in DCLRE1C to the trimming of TCR beta V and J genes. Judged likely to be a sequencing artifact was a cluster of highly shared sequence variants.

The CDR3 loop spans 15 amino acids. Germline CDR1 reads SGHVS; CDR2 reads FNYEAQ. V dropped 2 bases and J dropped 4; count of bases not matched to a gene: 6. Sequencing used PBMCs. This chain joins TRBV7-6 and TRBJ2-3, with 7 bases matching TRBD2. This receptor was obtained from a boy between 5 and 17 years old in good health and CMV-seronegative. The CDR3, as DNA: TGTGCCAGCAGCTTATTGGGCGGGAGCTCAGATACGCAGTATTTT. Its translation: CASSLLGGSSDTQYF.